This T cell receptor (beta chain) was documented in a study of regulatory T cells in long-lasting Graves disease. Study results and limitations: Reduced TCR diversity was observed in persistent Graves' patients versus newly diagnosed patients. TRBV28, TRBJ1-2 and TRBJ2-5 emerged as the favored segments in persistent disease.

Germline lookup yields CDR1 ENHRY and CDR2 SYGVKD. V lost 7 bases and J lost 6, with 18 bases in between. The CDR3 runs to 14 residues. This sample's time point: persistent/refractory GD, antithyroid drugs over 5 years with positive TRAb. Scientists built the TCR library using RNA that was extracted from PBMCs. Researchers made TCR beta libraries by using iRepertoire HTBI primers and running Arm-PCR on CDR3 regions. TCRdb recomputed calls from the multiplex PCR reads with MiXCR, one row per CDR3 protein. The table shows approximately 400,000 distinct CDR3 sequences, with about 20% occurring only once. As to this clonotype: No antigen is known for it.

The clonotype was recovered from a female donor with Graves disease. Sequenced here: peripheral blood mononuclear cells (PBMCs), sampled when the disease was refractory, from a patient treated with antithyroid drugs. This chain uses TRBV10-3 with TRBJ1-2; perhaps TRBD1 as D (5 bases). This chain's CDR3 is CAIIAGAGSDGYTF. The CDR3 DNA reads TGTGCCATCATCGCCGGGGCAGGGTCGGATGGCTACACCTTC.